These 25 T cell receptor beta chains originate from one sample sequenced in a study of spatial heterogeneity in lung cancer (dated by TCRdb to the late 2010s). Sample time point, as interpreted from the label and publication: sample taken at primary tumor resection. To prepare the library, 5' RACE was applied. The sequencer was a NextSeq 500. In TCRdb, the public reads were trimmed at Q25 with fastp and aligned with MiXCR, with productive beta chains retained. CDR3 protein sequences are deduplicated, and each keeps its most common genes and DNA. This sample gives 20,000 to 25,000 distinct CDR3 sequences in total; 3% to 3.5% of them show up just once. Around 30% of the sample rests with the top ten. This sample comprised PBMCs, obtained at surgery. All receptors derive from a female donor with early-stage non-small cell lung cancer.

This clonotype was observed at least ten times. In DNA form, the CDR3 reads TGTGCCAGCAGCTCCCCGAGGCGGGAGGGCGCATACAATGAGCAGTTCTTC. As protein: CASSSPRREGAYNEQFF. V and J are TRBV7-9 and TRBJ2-1, with 9 nucleotides matching TRBD2. V dropped 4 bases and J dropped 4; count of bases not matched to a gene: 11. Germline CDR1 is SEHNR and CDR2 is FQNEAQ (reference sequence). This CDR3 comprises 17 residues.

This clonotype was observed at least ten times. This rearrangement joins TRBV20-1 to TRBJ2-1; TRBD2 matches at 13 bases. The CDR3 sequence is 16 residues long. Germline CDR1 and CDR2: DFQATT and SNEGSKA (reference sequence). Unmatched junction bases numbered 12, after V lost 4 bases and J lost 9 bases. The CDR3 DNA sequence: TGCAGTGCTACCCAACACATCGGACTAGCGGGAGCTGAGCAGTTCTTC. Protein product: CSATQHIGLAGAEQFF.

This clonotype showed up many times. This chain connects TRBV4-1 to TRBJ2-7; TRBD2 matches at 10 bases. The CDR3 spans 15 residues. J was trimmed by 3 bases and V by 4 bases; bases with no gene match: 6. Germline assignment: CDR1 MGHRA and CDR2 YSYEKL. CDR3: CASSLISSGSYEQYF. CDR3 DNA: TGCGCCAGCAGCCTCATCTCTAGCGGGAGCTACGAGCAGTACTTC.

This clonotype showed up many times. CDR3 protein: CASSGTGGTEAFF. The CDR3 region has the DNA TGCGCCAGCAGCGGGACGGGGGGCACTGAAGCTTTCTTT. The chain combines TRBV5-1 with TRBJ1-1, with D possibly TRBD1 on 5 matching bases. V dropped 4 bases and J dropped 4 bases, with 11 bases sitting between them. The CDR3 loop spans 13 amino acids. Germline CDR1 and CDR2: SGHRS and YFSETQ.

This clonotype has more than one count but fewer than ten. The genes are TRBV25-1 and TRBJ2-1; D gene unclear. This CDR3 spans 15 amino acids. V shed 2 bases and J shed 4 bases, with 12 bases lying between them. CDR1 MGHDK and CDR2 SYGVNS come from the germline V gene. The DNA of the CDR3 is TGTGCCAGCAGTGAACGAAACTACGATTACAATGAGCAGTTCTTC. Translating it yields CASSERNYDYNEQFF.

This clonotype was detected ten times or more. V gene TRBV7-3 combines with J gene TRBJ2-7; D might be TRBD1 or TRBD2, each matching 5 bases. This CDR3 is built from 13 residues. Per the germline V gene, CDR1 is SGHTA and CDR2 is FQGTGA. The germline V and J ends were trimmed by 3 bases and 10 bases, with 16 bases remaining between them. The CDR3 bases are TGTGCCAGCAGCTTCCCCGGGACCGGCGTACAGTACTTC. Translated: CASSFPGTGVQYF. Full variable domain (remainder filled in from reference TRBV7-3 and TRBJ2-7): GAGVSQTPSNKVTEKGKYVELRCDPISGHTALYWYRQSLGQGPEFLIYFQGTGAADDSGLPNDRFFAVRPEGSVSTLKIQRTERGDSAVYLCASSFPGTGVQYFGPGTRLTVT.

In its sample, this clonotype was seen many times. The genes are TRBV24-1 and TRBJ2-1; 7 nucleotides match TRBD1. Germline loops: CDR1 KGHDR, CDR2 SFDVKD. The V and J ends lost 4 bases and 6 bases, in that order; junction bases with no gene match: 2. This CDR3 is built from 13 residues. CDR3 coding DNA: TGTGCCACCAGTGAATGGGACAGCAATGAGCAGTTCTTC. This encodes CATSEWDSNEQFF.

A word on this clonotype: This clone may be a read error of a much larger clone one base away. In nucleotides, the CDR3 is TGCGCCAGCAGCCTCACGGCCCTCGACGGGGGCACTGAAGCTTTCTTT. Translation: CASSLTALDGGTEAFF. This chain joins TRBV5-1 and TRBJ1-1, with D perhaps TRBD1 (5 bases). Germline V lookup: CDR1 SGHRS, CDR2 YFSETQ. Trimming removed 4 bases at V and 4 bases at J, with 20 bases between. There are 16 residues in the CDR3. Supplemented by reference TRBV5-1 and TRBJ1-1, the full variable domain reads KAGVTQTPRYLIKTRGQQVTLSCSPISGHRSVSWYQQTPGQGLQFLFEYFSETQRNKGNFPGRFSGRQFSNSRSEMNVSTLELGDSALYLCASSLTALDGGTEAFFGQGTRLTVV.

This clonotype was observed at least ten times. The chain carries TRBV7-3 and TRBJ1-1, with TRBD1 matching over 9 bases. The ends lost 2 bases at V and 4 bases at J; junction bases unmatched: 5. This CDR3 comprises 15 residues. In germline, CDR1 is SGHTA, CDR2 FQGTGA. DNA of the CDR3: TGTGCCAGCAGCTTAGGGACAGGGTTATTCACTGAAGCTTTCTTT. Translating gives CASSLGTGLFTEAFF.

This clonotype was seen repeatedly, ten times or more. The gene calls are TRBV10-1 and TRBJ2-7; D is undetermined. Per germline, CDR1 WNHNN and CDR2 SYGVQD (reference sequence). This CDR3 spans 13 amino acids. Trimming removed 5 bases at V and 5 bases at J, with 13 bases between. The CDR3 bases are TGCGCCAGCAGTCCACGGACCTTCGACGAGCAGTACTTC. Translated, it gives CASSPRTFDEQYF.

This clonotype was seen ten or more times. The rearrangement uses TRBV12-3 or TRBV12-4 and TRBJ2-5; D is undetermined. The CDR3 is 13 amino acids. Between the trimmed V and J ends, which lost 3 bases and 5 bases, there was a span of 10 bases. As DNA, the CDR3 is TGTGCCAGCAGTTTCAATCCCGCGGAGACCCAGTACTTC. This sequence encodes CASSFNPAETQYF.

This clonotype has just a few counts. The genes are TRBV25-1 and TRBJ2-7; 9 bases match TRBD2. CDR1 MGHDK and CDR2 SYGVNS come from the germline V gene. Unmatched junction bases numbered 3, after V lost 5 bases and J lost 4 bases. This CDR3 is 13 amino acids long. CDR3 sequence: CASSYSGGYEQYF. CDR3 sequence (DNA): TGTGCCAGCAGTTATAGCGGGGGTTACGAGCAGTACTTC.

Here the CDR3 DNA reads TGCGCCAGCGGCTTAACCACAGATACGCAGTATTTT. This sequence encodes CASGLTTDTQYF. The chain has TRBV4-1 and TRBJ2-3, with D uncertain. The ends were cut back, 8 bases at V and 2 bases at J, with 8 bases in the middle. CDR1 MGHRA and CDR2 YSYEKL come from the germline V gene. This CDR3 is built from 12 residues.

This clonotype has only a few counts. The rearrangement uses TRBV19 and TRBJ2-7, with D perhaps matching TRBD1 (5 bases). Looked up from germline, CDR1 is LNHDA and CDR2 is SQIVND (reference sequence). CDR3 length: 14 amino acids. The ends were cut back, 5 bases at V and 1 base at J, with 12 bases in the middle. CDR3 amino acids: CASSSVAGSYEQYF. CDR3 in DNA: TGTGCCAGTAGTTCAGTTGCAGGGTCCTACGAGCAGTACTTC.

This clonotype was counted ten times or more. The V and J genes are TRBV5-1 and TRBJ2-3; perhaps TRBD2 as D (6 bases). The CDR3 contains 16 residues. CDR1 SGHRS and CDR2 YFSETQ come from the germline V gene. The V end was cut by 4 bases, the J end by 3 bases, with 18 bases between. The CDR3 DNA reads TGCGCCAGCAGCGGGAGTGGGGGGTTACTGACAGATACGCAGTATTTT. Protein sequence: CASSGSGGLLTDTQYF.

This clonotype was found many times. The DNA for the CDR3 is TGTGCCAGCAGTGATGCACAGGGACAAATCTACGAGCAGTACTTC. Translation gives CASSDAQGQIYEQYF. The V call is TRBV25-1, the J call TRBJ2-7, with D possibly matching TRBD1 (6 bases). V lost 3 bases and J lost 3, with 15 bases in between. Germline V CDR1 and CDR2: MGHDK, SYGVNS. CDR3 length equals 15 residues.

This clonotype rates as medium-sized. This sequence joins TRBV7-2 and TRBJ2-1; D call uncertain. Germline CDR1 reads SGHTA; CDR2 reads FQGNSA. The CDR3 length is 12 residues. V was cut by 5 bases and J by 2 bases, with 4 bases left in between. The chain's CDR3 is CASSRTYNEQFF. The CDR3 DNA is TGTGCCAGCAGCCGAACCTACAATGAGCAGTTCTTC. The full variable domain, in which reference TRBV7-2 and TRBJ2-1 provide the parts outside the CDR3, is GAGVSQSPSNKVTEKGKDVELRCDPISGHTALYWYRQSLGQGLEFLIYFQGNSAPDKSGLPSDRFSAERTGGSVSTLTIQRTQQEDSAVYLCASSRTYNEQFFGPGTRLTVL.

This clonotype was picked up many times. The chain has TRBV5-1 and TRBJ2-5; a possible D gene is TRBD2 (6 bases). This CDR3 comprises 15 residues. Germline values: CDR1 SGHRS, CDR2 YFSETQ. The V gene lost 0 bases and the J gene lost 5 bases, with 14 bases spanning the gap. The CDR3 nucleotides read TGCGCCAGCAGCTTGGTGCAAATCGGAGGGGAGACCCAGTACTTC. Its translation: CASSLVQIGGETQYF.

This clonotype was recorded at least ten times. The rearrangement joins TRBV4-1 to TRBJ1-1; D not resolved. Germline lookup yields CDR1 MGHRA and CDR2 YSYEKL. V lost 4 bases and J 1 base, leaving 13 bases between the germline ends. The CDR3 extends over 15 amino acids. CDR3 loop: CASSLGRLSNTEAFF. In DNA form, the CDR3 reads TGCGCCAGCAGCCTTGGTCGGCTTTCGAACACTGAAGCTTTCTTT.

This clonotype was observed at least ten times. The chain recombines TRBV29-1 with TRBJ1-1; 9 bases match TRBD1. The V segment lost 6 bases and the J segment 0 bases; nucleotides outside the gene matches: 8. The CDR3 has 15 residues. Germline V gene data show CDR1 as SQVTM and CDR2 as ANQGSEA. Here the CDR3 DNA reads TGCAGCGTAAATACTCGACAGGGGGTGAACACTGAAGCTTTCTTT. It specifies CSVNTRQGVNTEAFF.

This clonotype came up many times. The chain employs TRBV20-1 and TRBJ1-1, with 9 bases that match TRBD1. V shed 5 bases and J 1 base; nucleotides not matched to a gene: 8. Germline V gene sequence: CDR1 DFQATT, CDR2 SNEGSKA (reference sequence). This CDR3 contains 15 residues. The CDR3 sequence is CSAYTGGAENTEAFF. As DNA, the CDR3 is TGCAGTGCTTATACAGGGGGCGCGGAGAACACTGAAGCTTTCTTT.

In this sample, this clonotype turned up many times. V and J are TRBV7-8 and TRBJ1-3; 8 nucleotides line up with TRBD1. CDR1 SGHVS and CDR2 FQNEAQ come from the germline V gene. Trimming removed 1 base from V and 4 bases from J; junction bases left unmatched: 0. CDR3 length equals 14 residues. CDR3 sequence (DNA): TGTGCCAGCAGCTTAGGGACAGGGGGAAACACCATATATTTT. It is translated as CASSLGTGGNTIYF.

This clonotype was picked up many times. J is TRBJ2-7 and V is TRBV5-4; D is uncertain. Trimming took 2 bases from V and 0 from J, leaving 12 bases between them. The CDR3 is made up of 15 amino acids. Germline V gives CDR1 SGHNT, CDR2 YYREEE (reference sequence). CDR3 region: CASSLLVPSSYEQYF. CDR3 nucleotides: TGTGCCAGCAGCTTACTGGTGCCGAGCTCCTACGAGCAGTACTTC.

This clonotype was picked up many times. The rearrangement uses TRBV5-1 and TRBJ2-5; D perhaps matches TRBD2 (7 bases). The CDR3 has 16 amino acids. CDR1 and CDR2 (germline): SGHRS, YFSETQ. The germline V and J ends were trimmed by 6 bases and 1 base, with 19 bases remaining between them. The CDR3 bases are TGCGCCAGCAAACCTACCCCGCGGGGGCCCCAAGAGACCCAGTACTTC. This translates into CASKPTPRGPQETQYF.

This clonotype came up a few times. In nucleotides, the CDR3 is TGTGCCACCAGTGATTTGCAACTGGGGGTAGGAGATACGCAGTATTTT. This encodes CATSDLQLGVGDTQYF. The genes are TRBV24-1 and TRBJ2-3, with D tentatively TRBD1 or TRBD2 (5 bases each). The CDR3 runs to 16 residues. Between the trimmed V and J ends, which lost 0 bases and 5 bases, there was a span of 14 bases. The germline CDR1 and CDR2 sequences are KGHDR and SFDVKD.